This T cell receptor beta chain emerged from a study of blood T cell repertoires in COVID-19. Looking at the study overall: Sources were T cells, B-cell-depleted T cells, or PBMCs; the material itself was cDNA or gDNA.

The Seattle site enrolled patients during active infection and followed them longitudinally. CDR3 length: 14 residues. Deletions cut 4 bases from V and 4 bases from J, with 10 bases between. CDR1 is SNHLY, CDR2 FYNNEI, per germline. Methods used by the authors: The authors estimated nucleated cell counts from reference gene primer amplification. The method was immunoSEQ multiplex PCR; TCRdb's version includes in-frame clones alone and lacks a portion of them. The DNA gave D and trimming, while V, J and clone size come from that table. The sample has 300,000 to 350,000 clones; about 87% are singletons.

The specimen was peripheral blood. V usage is TRBV2 and J usage is TRBJ1-4; D uncertain. This clonotype originated in a woman in her thirties with COVID-19, enrolled during active disease. The CDR3 coding sequence is TGTGCCAGCAGTGCCACAGTCGTTAATGAAAAACTGTTTTTT. The encoded protein is CASSATVVNEKLFF.